The 30 T cell receptor beta chains presented below share a single source sample, sequenced in a study of T cell responses to AZD1222 COVID-19 vaccine (dated by TCRdb to the early 2020s). This specimen's time point label, per the study, means: baseline before first vaccination. The protocol used for the library was the immunoSEQ multiplex PCR assay. As stored in TCRdb, this immuneACCESS dataset retains in-frame rearrangements with V and J assigned. A fraction of the clones does not appear; measured against another copy, unresolved V genes explain less than half of the discrepancy, and the remainder lacks a known reason. The sample data list more than 95,000 clones, and 85% to 90% of these were observed just once. In total, the top ten clones hold 2% to 3% of the sample. The sample in question was peripheral blood, obtained on day 0 of AZD1222 vaccination. Receptor source: an adult in good health.

The V and J genes are TRBV10-2 and TRBJ1-6; 8 bases are a match to TRBD1. This CDR3 is built from 15 residues. In germline, CDR1 is WSHSY, CDR2 SAAADI. Trimming took 5 bases from V and 8 from J; bases not matched to a gene: 8. In DNA, the CDR3 is TGCGCCAGCAGTAAATCCGGGACAGGAGATTCACCCCTCCACTTT. Amino acids: CASSKSGTGDSPLHF.

This clone has a single count. The chain couples TRBV11-2 to TRBJ2-1; D ambiguous. Germline lookup yields CDR1 SGHAT and CDR2 FQNNGV. This CDR3 has 16 residues. V was trimmed by 1 base and J by 9 bases, leaving 19 bases between them. DNA of the CDR3: TGTGCCAGCAGCTTAGGGGCCCGGACCCAGTATTCTGAGCAGTTCTTC. Protein sequence: CASSLGARTQYSEQFF.

The chain uses TRBV5-8 and TRBJ1-1; the D is unclear. The length of the CDR3 is 12 residues. CDR1 and CDR2 (germline): SGHTS, YDEGEE. V lost 0 bases, J lost 6 bases, and 6 bases lay in between. The CDR3: CASSLDDPEAFF. CDR3 bases: TGTGCCAGCAGCTTGGATGACCCTGAAGCTTTCTTT.

The chain recombines TRBV10-3 with TRBJ1-1; no clear D gene. In germline, CDR1 is ENHRY, CDR2 SYGVKD. The CDR3 is 14 amino acids. Trimming cost V 4 bases and J 4 bases, with 13 bases left between them. CDR3 nucleotides: TGTGCCATCAGTGGGAAGGAGGGAGGCACTGAAGCTTTCTTT. Translating it yields CAISGKEGGTEAFF.

The chain joins TRBV4-2 to TRBJ1-1; D is ambiguous. The CDR3 is made up of 13 amino acids. Looked up from germline, CDR1 is LGHNA and CDR2 is YNFKEQ. V was shortened by 0 bases and J by 1 base, with 3 bases between the two germline ends. CDR3 in DNA: TGTGCCAGCAGCCAAGACAAGAACACTGAAGCTTTCTTT. Translating gives CASSQDKNTEAFF.

The chain has TRBV5-4 and TRBJ2-7, with 9 bases aligning to TRBD2. Losses at the gene ends were 3 bases for V and 1 base for J; bases not matched to a gene: 11. Germline CDR1 reads SGHNT; CDR2 reads YYREEE (reference sequence). This CDR3 comprises 17 residues. This CDR3 reads CASSSGPGAGGSYEQYF. CDR3 DNA: TGTGCCAGCAGCTCAGGTCCAGGGGCGGGGGGGTCCTACGAGCAGTACTTC.

This chain joins TRBV6-5 and TRBJ1-2, with a weak D call TRBD1 (6 bases). This CDR3 spans 15 amino acids. CDR1 and CDR2 from the germline V gene are MNHEY and SVGAGI. V was clipped by 5 bases and J by 0 bases, with 13 bases between them. In nucleotides, the CDR3 is TGTGCCAGCAGTCCGTCGGGGGCGTCTAACTATGGCTACACCTTC. Its translation: CASSPSGASNYGYTF.

The chain is built from TRBV3-1 (or the pseudogene TRBV3-2) and TRBJ1-2; D not resolved. The CDR3 extends over 13 amino acids. Trimming cost V 2 bases and J 4 bases, with 8 bases left between them. Looked up from germline, CDR1 is LGHDT and CDR2 is YNNKEL (reference sequence). The CDR3 here is CASSQIIGYGYTF. CDR3 DNA sequence: TGTGCCAGCAGCCAAATAATAGGCTATGGCTACACCTTC.

The gene calls are TRBV15 and TRBJ2-7; 7 bases fit TRBD1. V shed 7 bases and J 5 bases; nucleotides not matched to a gene: 14. The CDR3 is 15 amino acids. Germline V lookup: CDR1 LNHNV, CDR2 YYDKDF (reference sequence). The CDR3 reads CATTPTTGTVNEQYF. In DNA, the CDR3 is TGTGCCACCACTCCTACGACCGGGACAGTCAACGAGCAGTACTTC.

This chain links TRBV7-9 with TRBJ2-2; 8 positions match TRBD2. CDR1 SEHNR and CDR2 FQNEAQ come from the germline V gene (reference sequence). CDR3 length equals 16 residues. V gave up 5 bases and J gave up 4 bases; unmatched junction bases: 9. CDR3 sequence (DNA): TGTGCCAGCAGCCACACTAGCGGTAGGGTCACCGGGGAGCTGTTTTTT. Amino acid sequence: CASSHTSGRVTGELFF.

This chain joins TRBV11-2 and TRBJ2-1; 9 bases are a match to TRBD2. V was clipped by 5 bases and J by 6 bases; unmatched bases: 11. Germline V gives CDR1 SGHAT, CDR2 FQNNGV. The CDR3 loop spans 16 amino acids. The CDR3 is CASSPSGGRWINEQFF. Here the CDR3 DNA reads TGTGCCAGCAGCCCGAGCGGGGGGAGGTGGATCAATGAGCAGTTCTTC.

The chain uses TRBV28 and TRBJ1-2; the D gene is possibly TRBD1 (6 bases). There are 16 residues in the CDR3. Germline CDR1 and CDR2: MDHEN and SYDVKM. V gave up 7 bases and J gave up 2 bases, with 20 bases separating them. Here the CDR3 DNA reads TGTGCCAGCACTCGCTACAGGGAGACGAAAAACTATGGCTACACCTTC. Encoded protein: CASTRYRETKNYGYTF.

The chain recombines TRBV2 with TRBJ1-3; 12 bases map to TRBD1. Germline CDR1 SNHLY, CDR2 FYNNEI. Trimming at V came to 4 bases and at J to 8 bases, leaving 6 bases not matched to a gene. The CDR3 runs to 15 residues. CDR3 coding DNA: TGTGCCAGCAGTGCTGGGACAGGGGGCTTAGACACCATATATTTT. It encodes CASSAGTGGLDTIYF.

This clone occurred a few times. The CDR3 loop is CASSAVGNTIYF. The CDR3 region has the DNA TGTGCCAGCAGTGCGGTGGGAAACACCATATATTTT. This chain uses TRBV12-3 or TRBV12-4 with TRBJ1-3; D gene ambiguous. This CDR3 comprises 12 residues. V lost 5 bases and J 4 bases, leaving 6 bases between the germline ends.

This clone was seen a single time. The rearrangement joins TRBV6-1 to TRBJ1-2; D remains unclear. Germline V gene data show CDR1 as MNHNS and CDR2 as SASEGT. V was cut by 2 bases and J by 2 bases, with 12 bases left in between. This CDR3 contains 15 residues. CDR3 in DNA: TGTGCCAGCAGTGAAACGGTCTCGGGCAACTATGGCTACACCTTC. Translated: CASSETVSGNYGYTF.

The chain links TRBV2 to TRBJ1-5; D possibly corresponds to TRBD1 (6 bases). The CDR3 totals 14 residues. The germline V gene has CDR1 SNHLY and CDR2 FYNNEI. Deletions cut 8 bases from V and 7 bases from J, with 18 bases between. DNA of the CDR3: TGTGCCAGCGCCTTAGGGGGGAAAAACCAGCCCCAGCATTTT. Its translation is CASALGGKNQPQHF.

V and J are TRBV18 and TRBJ1-1; D gene uncertain. CDR1 is KGHSH and CDR2 is LQKENI in the germline V gene. The V and J ends lost 0 bases and 7 bases respectively, with 9 bases between them. CDR3 size: 13 residues. The CDR3 is CASSPPGAYEAFF. CDR3 sequence (DNA): TGTGCCAGCTCACCACCGGGAGCCTATGAAGCTTTCTTT. The full variable domain, with the rest looked up from reference TRBV18 and TRBJ1-1, is NAGVMQNPRHLVRRRGQEARLRCSPMKGHSHVYWYRQLPEEGLKFMVYLQKENIIDESGMPKERFSAEFPKEGPSILRIQQVVRGDSAAYFCASSPPGAYEAFFGQGTRLTVV.

The rearrangement joins TRBV19 to TRBJ2-1; weak D call: TRBD2 (5 bases). Germline values: CDR1 LNHDA, CDR2 SQIVND (reference sequence). V lost 1 base to trimming and J lost 5 bases, with 12 bases between them. CDR3 length: 15 amino acids. CDR3 bases: TGTGCCAGTAGTATAGTAACGGGGTTCAACAATGAGCAGTTCTTC. This encodes CASSIVTGFNNEQFF.

The chain is built from TRBV29-1 and TRBJ1-2, with D possibly matching TRBD1 (6 bases). CDR3 size: 16 residues. V lost 1 base and J 1 base, leaving 16 bases between the germline ends. Per the germline V gene, CDR1 is SQVTM and CDR2 is ANQGSEA. In DNA, the CDR3 is TGCAGCGTTGAAGCGTCAGGGGATCCCTATAACTATGGCTACACCTTC. Amino acids: CSVEASGDPYNYGYTF. Supplemented by reference TRBV29-1 and TRBJ1-2, the full variable domain reads SAVISQKPSRDICQRGTSLTIQCQVDSQVTMMFWYRQQPGQSLTLIATANQGSEATYESGFVIDKFPISRPNLTFSTLTVSNMSPEDSSIYLCSVEASGDPYNYGYTFGSGTRLTVV.

CDR3 region: CASSYENPTGTDTQYF. The CDR3, as DNA: TGTGCCAGCAGTTACGAAAATCCCACAGGCACAGATACGCAGTATTTT. V and J are TRBV6-5 and TRBJ2-3; unclear D gene. V was clipped by 2 bases and J by 1 base, with 13 bases between them. Germline CDR1 reads MNHEY; CDR2 reads SVGAGI. The CDR3 is 16 residues long.

Note on this clone: Sequence at one end of the junction differs from germline and may be a read error. The rearrangement uses TRBV24-1 and TRBJ2-7, with 7 bases matching TRBD2. Germline V gene sequence: CDR1 KGHDR, CDR2 SFDVKD. The CDR3 totals 13 residues. The DNA of the CDR3 is TGTGCGACCAGAGGCGGGAGCTCCTACGAGCAGTACTTC. It encodes CATRGGSSYEQYF.

This sequence joins TRBV2 and TRBJ2-3; D possibly corresponds to TRBD2 (6 bases). This CDR3 comprises 16 residues. V was clipped by 8 bases and J by 2 bases, with 20 bases between them. Germline assignment: CDR1 SNHLY and CDR2 FYNNEI. The CDR3 protein is CASGFSRGADTDTQYF. DNA of the CDR3: TGTGCCAGCGGGTTTTCTCGCGGGGCGGACACAGATACGCAGTATTTT.

The chain uses TRBV6-5 and TRBJ1-1, with TRBD1 matching 7 bases. Per germline, CDR1 MNHEY and CDR2 SVGAGI. There are 14 residues in the CDR3. J lost 2 bases, V lost 6 bases, and 6 bases had no gene match. The CDR3 region is CASRDQGENTEAFF. The CDR3 coding sequence is TGTGCCAGCAGGGACCAGGGGGAAAACACTGAAGCTTTCTTT.

The V call is TRBV7-9, the J call TRBJ1-1; no firm D call. Germline V gives CDR1 SEHNR, CDR2 FQNEAQ (reference sequence). The CDR3 length is 13 residues. V was cut by 6 bases and J by 5 bases, with 13 bases left in between. CDR3 amino acids: CASSQSRGTEAFF. As DNA, the CDR3 is TGTGCCAGCAGTCAGTCACGGGGAACTGAAGCTTTCTTT.

CDR3 region: CASSLDRRNEQFF. Written as DNA, the CDR3 is TGTGCCAGCAGCTTAGACAGAAGGAATGAGCAGTTCTTC. The chain has TRBV7-8 and TRBJ2-1; D uncertain. V was shortened by 1 base and J by 7 bases, with 8 bases between the two germline ends. Germline V lookup: CDR1 SGHVS, CDR2 FQNEAQ. CDR3 length: 13 residues.

The genes are TRBV19 and TRBJ2-7; a weak D match, TRBD2 (6 bases). V was pared by 3 bases and J by 2 bases, with 14 bases between. This CDR3 comprises 15 residues. CDR1 is LNHDA, CDR2 SQIVND, per germline (reference sequence). The CDR3 loop is CASSIGGSFPYEQYF. CDR3 nucleotide sequence: TGTGCCAGTAGTATCGGGGGAAGCTTCCCCTACGAGCAGTACTTC.

The chain carries TRBV28 and TRBJ2-1; 10 nucleotides agree with TRBD2. V lost 2 bases, J lost 4 bases, and 11 bases stayed unmatched. CDR3 size: 18 residues. Germline V gene data show CDR1 as MDHEN and CDR2 as SYDVKM. DNA of the CDR3: TGTGCCAGCAGTTTAGGGCTAGCGGGAGTCCAAGGGTACAATGAGCAGTTCTTC. Translating gives CASSLGLAGVQGYNEQFF.

This chain connects TRBV11-2 to TRBJ2-7, with TRBD2 matching over 10 bases. The CDR3 extends over 15 amino acids. V lost 2 bases and J lost 3; bases outside the gene matches: 4. Germline V gene lookup returns CDR1 SGHAT and CDR2 FQNNGV. CDR3 sequence (DNA): TGTGCCAGCAGCTTAATCCTAGCGGGGGACTACGAGCAGTACTTC. It specifies CASSLILAGDYEQYF.

This clone was observed a handful of times. The chain links TRBV5-8 to TRBJ2-2; D is perhaps TRBD2 (5 bases). Germline V gene data show CDR1 as SGHTS and CDR2 as YDEGEE. The CDR3 runs 15 residues. With 4 bases removed from V and 1 base from J, the gap between germline ends came to 11 bases. The DNA for the CDR3 is TGTGCCAGCAGCCCTCCCGGGATGAACACCGGGGAGCTGTTTTTT. Amino acids: CASSPPGMNTGELFF.

V gene TRBV5-4 combines with J gene TRBJ2-1; D gene ambiguous. CDR3 length: 11 amino acids. V was pared by 0 bases and J by 5 bases, with 0 bases between. The germline CDR1 and CDR2 sequences are SGHNT and YYREEE (reference sequence). Written as DNA, the CDR3 is TGTGCCAGCAGCTTGGACAATGAGCAGTTCTTC. Translation gives CASSLDNEQFF. The full variable domain, in which reference TRBV5-4 and TRBJ2-1 provide the parts outside the CDR3, is ETGVTQSPTHLIKTRGQQVTLRCSSQSGHNTVSWYQQALGQGPQFIFQYYREEENGRGNFPPRFSGLQFPNYSSELNVNALELDDSALYLCASSLDNEQFFGPGTRLTVL.